This TCR beta chain is drawn from a study of cytotoxic CD8 clonotypes in ibrutinib-treated CLL. Across the study: Response was recorded as partial in 24 patients and complete in 2; at median about 64 months, approximately 14 remained remitted and approximately 12 had progressed. The sample average was 255,043 productive templates and 85,000 to 95,000 productive rearrangements. Overall study results and limits: Clonality (at baseline) was higher than in age-matched healthy donors and tracked circulating CD8+ T-cell counts. Public clonotypes showed up rarely, and on treatment they shrank or held steady.

On this clone itself: As yet, its antigen is unknown.

The assay was immunoSEQ multiplex PCR, and TCRdb's table has in-frame clones only and misses some. The data hold more than 200,000 clones, with 60% to 75% observed a single time. V lost 3 bases, J lost 5 bases, and 8 bases stayed unmatched. CDR1 and CDR2 (germline): SGDLS, YYNGEE. This CDR3 is 15 amino acids long. The specimen was PBMCs, collected after 24 months of ibrutinib treatment. The clonotype originates from a human donor with chronic lymphocytic leukemia. The chain is built from TRBV9 and TRBJ1-2; 9 bases map to TRBD1. The CDR3 here is CASSAGTGSRYGYTF. CDR3 in DNA: TGTGCCAGCAGCGCCGGGACAGGGAGTCGTTATGGCTACACCTTC. Using reference TRBV9 and TRBJ1-2 for the parts outside the CDR3, the full variable domain is DSGVTQTPKHLITATGQRVTLRCSPRSGDLSVYWYQQSLDQGLQFLIQYYNGEERAKGNILERFSAQQFPDLHSELNLSSLELGDSALYFCASSAGTGSRYGYTFGSGTRLTVV.